This record looks at one T cell receptor beta chain sequence and its context. The antigen is not known. After the first PCR, alpha and beta chain libraries were processed separately. CDR1 is KGHSH and CDR2 is LQKENI in the germline V gene. V lost 4 bases, J lost 6 bases, and 12 bases lay in between. The length of the CDR3 is 13 residues. This entry belongs to a study of naive and memory T cell subsets. Study-level findings and limits: Especially in CD8 cells, naive repertoires contained a few larger clonotypes, possibly CD45RA-re-expressing memory cells. Diversity fell and Gini index rose from naive through CM, EM, EMRA.

The beta constant-region primer was an equimolar mix of two oligonucleotides covering TRBC1 and TRBC2. Nested alpha and beta constant-region primers with the SP2 primer drove four PCR rounds on ligated cDNA. TCRdb reprocessed the UMI-ligation and nested PCR reads via MiXCR and lists one record per CDR3 protein. The repertoire consists of around 93,000 distinct CDR3 sequences, with approximately 10% occurring once and the leading ten covering around 0.13%. This clonotype was sampled from a human donor in good health. V gene TRBV18 combines with J gene TRBJ1-2; D remains unclear. The sample consisted of naive CD4+ T cells from blood. The CDR3 loop is CASSQDGLNGYTF. DNA for the CDR3: TGTGCCAGCTCACAAGACGGTCTGAATGGCTACACCTTC.